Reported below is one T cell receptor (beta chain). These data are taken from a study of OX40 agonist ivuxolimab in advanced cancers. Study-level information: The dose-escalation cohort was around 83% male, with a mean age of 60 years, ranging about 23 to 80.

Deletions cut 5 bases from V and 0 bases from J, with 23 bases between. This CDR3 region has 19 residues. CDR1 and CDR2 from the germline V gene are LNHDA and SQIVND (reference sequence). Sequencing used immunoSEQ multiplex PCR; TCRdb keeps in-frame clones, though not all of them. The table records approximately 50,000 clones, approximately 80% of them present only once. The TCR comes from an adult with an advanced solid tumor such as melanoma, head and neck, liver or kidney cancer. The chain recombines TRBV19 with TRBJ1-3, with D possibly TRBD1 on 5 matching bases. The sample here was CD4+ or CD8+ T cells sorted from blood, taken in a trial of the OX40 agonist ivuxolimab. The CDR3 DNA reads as TGTGCCAGTAGTCTTCGGGGCAATCAGGGTTCCTCCTCTGGAAACACCATATATTTT. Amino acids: CASSLRGNQGSSSGNTIYF.